Detailed here is one T cell receptor (beta chain). In its sample, this clonotype was seen many times. The antigen this receptor binds is unknown. Per-base quality was not reported, and no clone a single base away is much larger than it. These data belong to a study of post-analysis software for immune sequencing data (dated by TCRdb to between 2014 and 2017). Looking at the study overall: The recorded disease courses included relapsing-remitting, secondary progressive and progressive-relapsing multiple sclerosis, and some patients had no subtype annotation. The multiple sclerosis patient repertoires were compared with about a dozen previously published healthy control repertoires from donors aged about 6 to 26 years. A subset of samples was prepared in parallel using single-end sample barcoding, then pooled and co-amplified after Illumina adapter ligation.

TCR beta repertoires were profiled from peripheral blood of about a dozen young patients with multiple sclerosis to demonstrate the VDJtools post-analysis software. Multiple sclerosis patients were children and adolescents aged about 6 to 17 years. Paper-wide results and their limitations: Direct clustering with F measure showed strong co-clustering of samples prepared in the same batch, prompting a batch-effect correction. The multiple sclerosis patient group was slightly younger than the control group. Significantly lower normalized Chao1 diversity was found in multiple sclerosis patients than in controls, suggesting substantial peripheral T-cell clonal expansion.

The method behind the library was PCR. Sequencing was carried out with an Illumina HiSeq 2500. To reduce PCR and sequencing biases, unique molecular identifiers were built into the TCR beta cDNA libraries. Per 1 to 10 million input T cells, roughly 0.5 million cDNA molecules were obtained, such that each molecule approximated one T cell. The patient libraries were prepared and sequenced using the same protocol as the earlier healthy control dataset. Within a given batch, samples were prepared together, multiplexed and sequenced on the same HiSeq lane. The authors' analysis ran thus. Raw barcoded reads were processed with MIGEC, and single-read molecular identifier groups were discarded before consensus assembly and CDR3 extraction. VDJtools was used for post-analysis of the clonotype tables, and diversity was normalized by down-sampling every dataset to the size of the smallest sample. To correct batch-related cross-sample contamination, repertoire overlap clustering matched CDR3 amino acid sequences but not nucleotide sequences. TCRdb trimmed public reads at Q25 via fastp, called clones via MiXCR and kept in-frame beta chains. Rows are unified per CDR3 protein, each entry keeping the most common DNA and genes. The V and J calls follow TCRdb's processing rather than the paper's. Across this sample there are 250,000 to 300,000 distinct CDR3 sequences, with 36% seen only once. The top ten constitute around 4.8% of the sample.

The source is a girl between 10 and 17 years old with multiple sclerosis. Sequenced: blood.

The CDR3 is CASSGGLATNEQFF. The DNA is TGTGCCAGCAGTGGGGGACTAGCGACCAATGAGCAGTTCTTC. Recombination linked TRBV2 to TRBJ2-1, with 10 central nucleotides matching TRBD2. Inclusive of the bounding cysteine and phenylalanine, the CDR3 is 14 residues long. Only the CDR3 region is kept as DNA, spanning 42 bases read in frame from base 1. Germline trimming: 4 bases from V, 6 bases from J; junction bases outside gene matches: 3. Sequences SNHLY (CDR1) and FYNNEI (CDR2) are obtained from the germline V gene.